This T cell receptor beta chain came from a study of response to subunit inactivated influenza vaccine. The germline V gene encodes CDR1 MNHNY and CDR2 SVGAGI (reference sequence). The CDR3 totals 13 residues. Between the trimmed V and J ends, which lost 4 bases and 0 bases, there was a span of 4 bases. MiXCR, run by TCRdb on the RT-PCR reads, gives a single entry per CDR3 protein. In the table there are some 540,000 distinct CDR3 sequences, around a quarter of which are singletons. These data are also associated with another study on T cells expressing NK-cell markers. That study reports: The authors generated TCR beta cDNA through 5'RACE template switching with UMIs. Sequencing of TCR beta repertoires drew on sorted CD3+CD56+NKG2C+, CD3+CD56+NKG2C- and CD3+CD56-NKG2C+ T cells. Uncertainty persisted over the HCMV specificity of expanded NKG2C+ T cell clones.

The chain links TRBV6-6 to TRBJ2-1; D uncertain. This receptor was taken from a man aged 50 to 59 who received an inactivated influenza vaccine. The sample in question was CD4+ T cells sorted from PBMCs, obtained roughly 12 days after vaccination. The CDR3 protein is CASSFSSYNEQFF. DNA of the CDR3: TGTGCCAGCAGTTTCAGCTCCTACAATGAGCAGTTCTTC.